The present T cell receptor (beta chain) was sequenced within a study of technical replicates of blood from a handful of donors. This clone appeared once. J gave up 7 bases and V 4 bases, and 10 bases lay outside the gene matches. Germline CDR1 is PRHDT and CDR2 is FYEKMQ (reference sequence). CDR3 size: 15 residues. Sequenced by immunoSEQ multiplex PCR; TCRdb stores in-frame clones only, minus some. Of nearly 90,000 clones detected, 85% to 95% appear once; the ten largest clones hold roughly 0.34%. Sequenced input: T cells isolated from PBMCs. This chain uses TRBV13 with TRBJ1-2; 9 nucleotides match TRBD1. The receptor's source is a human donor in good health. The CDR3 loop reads CASSSRDRVLGGYTF. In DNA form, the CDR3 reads TGTGCCAGCAGCTCGAGGGACAGGGTACTTGGTGGCTACACCTTC.